The rows below give T cell receptor beta chains drawn from one sample of a study of blood T cells in healthy people across ages. MiXCR, run by TCRdb on the 5' RACE reads, gives a single entry per CDR3 protein. The table has about 590,000 distinct CDR3 sequences, approximately 30% seen once. Sequenced material: blood. All receptors come from a woman at least 80 years old in good health. Each CDR3 is given with its conserved first and last residue. Each record gives: J gene, clone size, D gene, V gene, CDR3 protein, CDR3 DNA. The D gene is left open where the match is weak. Where a row states a size, it is once, few, many or the class of an expanded clone; other rows omit it.

>TRBJ1-6|many|TRBD1|TRBV6-2/TRBV6-3
CASTEGTAYSPLHF
TGTGCCAGCACGGAAGGGACAGCCTATTCACCCCTCCACTTT
>TRBJ2-7|NA|TRBD2|TRBV20-1
CSVLPPGGLSYEQYF
TGCAGTGTTCTTCCTCCGGGGGGTCTTTCCTACGAGCAGTACTTC
>TRBJ1-4|many|TRBD1|TRBV25-1
CASSVSGGPIILFF
TGTGCCAGCAGTGTCTCAGGGGGTCCGATTATACTGTTTTTT
>TRBJ2-1|many|NA|TRBV20-1
CSAGKHGEDNEQFF
TGCAGTGCTGGAAAACACGGTGAGGACAATGAGCAGTTCTTC
>TRBJ2-2|few|NA|TRBV7-2
CASGWGPNTGELFF
TGTGCCAGCGGCTGGGGGCCGAACACCGGGGAGCTGTTTTTT
>TRBJ1-1|NA|TRBD1|TRBV5-1
CASSEFPGQLNTEAFF
TGCGCCAGCAGCGAGTTTCCGGGACAGTTGAACACTGAAGCTTTCTTT
>TRBJ2-1|NA|NA|TRBV6-2/TRBV6-3
CASSYSMGEQFF
TGTGCCAGCAGTTACTCGATGGGTGAGCAGTTCTTT
>TRBJ1-4|NA|NA|TRBV30
CARRGQGNEKLFF
TGTGCCAGGCGGGGGCAGGGGAACGAAAAACTGTTTTTT
>TRBJ2-1|NA|NA|TRBV7-3
CASSPQGAGSYNEQFF
TGTGCCAGCAGCCCCCAAGGTGCCGGGTCCTACAATGAGCAGTTCTTC
>TRBJ1-5|few|NA|TRBV20-1
CSARAEGFGNQPQHF
TGCAGTGCTAGGGCAGAGGGTTTCGGGAATCAGCCCCAGCATTTT
>TRBJ2-1|once|NA|TRBV7-2
CASRRTGVDEQFF
TGTGCCAGCAGGCGGACCGGGGTCGATGAGCAGTTCTTC
>TRBJ1-5|many|NA|TRBV4-1
CASSQESARYNQPQHF
TGCGCCAGCAGCCAAGAATCCGCCAGATACAATCAGCCCCAGCATTTT
>TRBJ2-1|many|NA|TRBV6-2/TRBV6-3
CASSDPSLGQFF
TGTGCCAGCAGTGACCCCTCTCTGGGGCAGTTCTTC
>TRBJ1-1|few|NA|TRBV6-6
CASSYSGDKAEAFF
TGTGCCAGCAGTTACTCGGGAGACAAGGCTGAAGCTTTCTTT
>TRBJ2-5|NA|NA|TRBV24-1
CATSDLLGRAYF
TGTGCCACCAGTGATTTGCTCGGCCGGGCGTACTTC
>TRBJ1-2|many|NA|TRBV20-1
CSARRQGHGYTF
TGCAGTGCTAGGAGGCAGGGACATGGCTACACCTTC
>TRBJ1-2|few|NA|TRBV6-1
CANSPQGKGVGYTF
TGTGCCAACAGTCCACAGGGAAAGGGGGTTGGCTACACCTTC
>TRBJ2-1|many|NA|TRBV3-1
CASSQDLGFTNEQFF
TGTGCCAGCAGCCAAGACCTGGGATTCACAAATGAGCAGTTCTTC
>TRBJ1-5|few|TRBD1|TRBV7-8
CASSFMRDRVYQPQHF
TGTGCCAGCAGCTTCATGCGGGACAGGGTATATCAGCCCCAGCATTTT
>TRBJ2-1|many|TRBD1|TRBV27
CASSFGTGNNEQFF
TGTGCCAGCAGTTTCGGGACAGGAAACAATGAGCAGTTCTTC
>TRBJ1-5|NA|NA|TRBV7-8
CASSFGSLYSNQPQHF
TGTGCCAGCAGCTTCGGCAGCCTTTATAGCAATCAGCCCCAGCATTTT
>TRBJ2-7|few|NA|TRBV6-5
CASSYGGLTYNEQYF
TGTGCCAGCAGTTACGGGGGATTAACCTACAATGAGCAGTACTTC
>TRBJ2-3|many|NA|TRBV10-3
CAISESIGGDTQYF
TGTGCCATCAGTGAGTCGATTGGAGGTGATACGCAGTATTTT
>TRBJ2-3|NA|NA|TRBV7-7
CASSLSPFGQSTDTQYF
TGTGCTAGCAGCTTATCCCCCTTCGGACAGAGCACAGATACGCAGTATTTT
>TRBJ1-2|many|NA|TRBV15
CATSRDSRLGSTYGYTF
TGTGCCACCAGCAGAGATAGCCGCCTCGGTAGTACCTATGGCTACACCTTC
>TRBJ2-7|many|NA|TRBV4-1
CASSQDTGGLYQQYF
TGCGCCAGCAGCCAAGATACCGGGGGACTCTACCAGCAGTACTTC
>TRBJ2-3|many|NA|TRBV18
CASLLDALLGDTQYF
TGTGCCAGCTTACTAGACGCTCTTCTGGGGGATACGCAGTATTTT
>TRBJ1-2|many|NA|TRBV5-1
CASSAGNFRYTF
TGCGCCAGCAGCGCAGGGAATTTCCGCTACACCTTC
>TRBJ2-1|NA|TRBD2|TRBV20-1
CSARDLSGGYNEQFF
TGCAGTGCTAGAGATCTTAGCGGGGGATACAATGAGCAGTTCTTC
>TRBJ2-3|NA|NA|TRBV3-1
CASSPRGGFTDTQYF
TGTGCCAGCAGCCCCCGAGGGGGTTTCACAGATACGCAGTATTTT
>TRBJ1-5|NA|NA|TRBV2
CASGADGNQPQHF
TGTGCCAGCGGGGCAGATGGCAATCAGCCCCAGCATTTT
>TRBJ2-7|many|NA|TRBV6-6
CASSATGTTYEQYF
TGTGCCAGCAGTGCCACCGGGACAACCTACGAGCAGTACTTC
>TRBJ1-2|many|TRBD1|TRBV7-3
CASSHNRGHGTF
TGTGCCAGCAGTCATAACAGGGGTCATGGCACCTTC
>TRBJ2-7|NA|NA|TRBV27
CASSLSTGTTYEQYF
TGTGCCAGCAGTCTCTCGACAGGGACTACCTACGAGCAGTACTTC
>TRBJ2-5|many|TRBD1|TRBV20-1
CSARDPGQGVQETQYF
TGCAGTGCTAGAGACCCGGGACAGGGGGTCCAAGAGACCCAGTACTTC
>TRBJ2-1|once|TRBD2|TRBV9
CASSVAPSGGAWQFF
TGTGCCAGCAGCGTAGCCCCTAGCGGGGGGGCCTGGCAGTTCTTC
>TRBJ1-6|few|NA|TRBV6-1
CASRGTTGSPLHF
TGTGCCAGCAGAGGAACAACGGGTTCACCCCTCCACTTT
>TRBJ1-6|once|NA|TRBV9
CASSATGSGSPPHF
TGTGCCAGCAGCGCCACAGGGTCTGGTTCACCCCCCCACTTT
>TRBJ2-3|few|TRBD2|TRBV5-8
CASSTGTSGDTDTQYF
TGTGCCAGCAGCACGGGGACTAGCGGAGACACAGATACGCAGTATTTT
>TRBJ2-5|NA|NA|TRBV6-5
CASREVGPGSIKTQYF
TGTGCCAGCAGGGAGGTGGGACCCGGGAGTATTAAGACCCAGTACTTC
>TRBJ2-7|few|NA|TRBV5-1
CASSLEGLTYEQYF
TGCGCCAGCAGCTTGGAAGGGCTTACCTACGAGCAGTACTTC
>TRBJ1-2|NA|NA|TRBV6-6
CAGSYLSFDRGYTF
TGTGCCGGCAGTTACCTTTCATTTGATCGGGGCTACACCTTC
>TRBJ2-1|many|TRBD2|TRBV4-3
CASSQETSGGPYNEQFF
TGCGCCAGCAGCCAAGAGACTAGCGGGGGGCCTTACAATGAGCAGTTCTTC
>TRBJ1-4|many|NA|TRBV5-1
CASSLGAHATNEKLFF
TGCGCCAGCAGCTTGGGGGCTCACGCAACTAATGAAAAACTGTTTTTT
>TRBJ2-3|many|NA|TRBV5-6
CASSLSSGFGTDTQYF
TGTGCCAGCAGCTTGTCATCAGGGTTCGGCACAGATACGCAGTATTTT
>TRBJ1-4|NA|TRBD1|TRBV6-5
CASSWTGQGNEKLFF
TGTGCCAGCAGTTGGACGGGACAGGGTAATGAAAAACTGTTTTTT
>TRBJ1-2|many|TRBD1|TRBV9
CASSVGGQGTGGYTF
TGTGCCAGCAGCGTAGGGGGACAGGGGACAGGCGGCTACACCTTC
>TRBJ2-3|NA|TRBD1|TRBV2
CATEGTACTDTQYF
TGTGCCACCGAGGGGACAGCTTGCACAGATACGCAGTATTTT
>TRBJ2-1|NA|TRBD2|TRBV5-1
CASSLEASGSSYNEQFF
TGCGCCAGCAGCTTGGAAGCCAGCGGGAGCTCCTACAATGAGCAGTTCTTC
>TRBJ2-1|many|TRBD2|TRBV27
CASRGLALGEQFF
TGTGCCAGCAGGGGACTAGCGTTAGGTGAGCAGTTCTTC
>TRBJ1-4|NA|TRBD1|TRBV3-1
CASSQDLRTGDEKLFF
TGTGCCAGCAGCCAAGATCTCAGGACAGGGGATGAAAAACTGTTTTTT
>TRBJ1-1|many|TRBD1|TRBV5-1
CASSDGQANTEAFF
TGCGCCAGCAGCGATGGACAGGCTAACACTGAAGCTTTCTTT
>TRBJ2-5|few|TRBD1|TRBV15
CATSPPGQGNNEQYF
TGTGCCACCAGCCCTCCGGGACAGGGGAACAATGAGCAGTACTTC